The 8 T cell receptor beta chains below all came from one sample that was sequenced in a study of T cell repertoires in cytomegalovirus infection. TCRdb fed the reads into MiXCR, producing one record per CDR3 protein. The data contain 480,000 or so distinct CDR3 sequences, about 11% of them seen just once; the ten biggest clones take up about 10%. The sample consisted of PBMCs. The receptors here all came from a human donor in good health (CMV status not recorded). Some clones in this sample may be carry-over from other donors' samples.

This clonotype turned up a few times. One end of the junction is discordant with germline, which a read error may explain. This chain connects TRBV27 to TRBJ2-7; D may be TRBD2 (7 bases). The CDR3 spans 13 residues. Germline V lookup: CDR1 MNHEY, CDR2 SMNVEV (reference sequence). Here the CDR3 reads CASSFAGAYERYF. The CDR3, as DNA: TGTGCCAGCAGTTTTGCGGGGGCCTACGAGCGGTACTTC.

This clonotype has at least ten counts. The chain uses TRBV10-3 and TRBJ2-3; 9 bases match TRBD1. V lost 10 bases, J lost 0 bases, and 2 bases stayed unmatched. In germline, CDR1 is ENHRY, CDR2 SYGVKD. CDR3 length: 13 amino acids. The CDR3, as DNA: TGTGCCAGCGGGACAGGGAGCACAGATACGCAGTATTTT. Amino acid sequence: CASGTGSTDTQYF.

The CDR3 here is CSVAGTTVWEQFF. The DNA of the CDR3 is TGCAGCGTTGCGGGTACCACTGTTTGGGAGCAGTTCTTC. This sequence joins TRBV29-1 and TRBJ2-1, with unresolved D. The length of the CDR3 is 13 residues. Trimming cost V 4 bases and J 10 bases, with 17 bases left between them. The germline V gene has CDR1 SQVTM and CDR2 ANQGSEA.

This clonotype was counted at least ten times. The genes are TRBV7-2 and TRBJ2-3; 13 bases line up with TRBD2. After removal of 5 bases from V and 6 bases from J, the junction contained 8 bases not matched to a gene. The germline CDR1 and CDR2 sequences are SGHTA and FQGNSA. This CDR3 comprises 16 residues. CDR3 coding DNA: TGTGCCAGCAGCGAGGGAGGGACTAGCGGGATGGATACGCAGTATTTT. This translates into CASSEGGTSGMDTQYF.

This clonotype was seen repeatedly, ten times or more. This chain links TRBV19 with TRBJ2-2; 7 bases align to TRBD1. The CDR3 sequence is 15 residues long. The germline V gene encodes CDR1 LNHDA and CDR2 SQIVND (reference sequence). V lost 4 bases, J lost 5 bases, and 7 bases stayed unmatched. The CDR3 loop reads CASSTWDSATGELFF. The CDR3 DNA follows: TGTGCCAGTAGTACTTGGGACAGCGCGACCGGGGAGCTGTTTTTT.

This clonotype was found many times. For the CDR3, the DNA is TGTGCCCGGGAGCCGGGACAGGGAAGCCGCTACACCTTC. Its protein product is CAREPGQGSRYTF. The chain has TRBV6-5 and TRBJ1-2, with 9 positions matching TRBD1. The CDR3 runs 13 residues. Germline CDR1 is MNHEY and CDR2 is SVGAGI. With 11 bases clipped from V and 9 bases from J, the junction kept 13 bases outside the gene matches.

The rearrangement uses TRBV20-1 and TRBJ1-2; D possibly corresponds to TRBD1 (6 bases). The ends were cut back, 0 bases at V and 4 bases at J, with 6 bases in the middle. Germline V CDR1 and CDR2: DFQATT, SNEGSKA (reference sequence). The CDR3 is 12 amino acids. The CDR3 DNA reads TGCAGTGCTAGAGAGGACAGCTATGGCTACACCTTC. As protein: CSAREDSYGYTF.

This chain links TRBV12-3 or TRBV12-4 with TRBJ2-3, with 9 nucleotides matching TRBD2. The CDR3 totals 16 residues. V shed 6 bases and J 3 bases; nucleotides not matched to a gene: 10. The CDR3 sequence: CASSRGGAFSTDTQYF. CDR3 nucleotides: TGTGCCAGCAGCCGCGGGGGGGCCTTCTCAACAGATACGCAGTATTTT.